This T cell receptor (beta chain) was documented in a study of CD8 T cell repertoires and HIV-1 epitope variants. Study-wide background: Controls included no peptide, Ebola AY9 epitope, and a CMV, EBV, flu pool.

Profiled with immunoSEQ multiplex PCR; TCRdb holds only in-frame clones, not every one. The sample includes roughly 4,100 clones, 68% of them seen just once. In regard to this clone: Antigen unknown.

The length of the CDR3 is 13 residues. V was pared by 4 bases and J by 4 bases, with 1 base of the junction left unmatched. CDR1 and CDR2 from the germline V gene are LNHDA and SQIVND (reference sequence). This clonotype originated in a male donor with HIV. The chain is built from TRBV19 and TRBJ1-1, with 9 bases fitting TRBD1. Input material: cultured CD8+ T cells derived from PBMCs. This CDR3 reads CASSRTGATEAFF. The DNA for the CDR3 is TGTGCCAGTAGTAGGACAGGGGCCACTGAAGCTTTCTTT.